Listed below are T cell receptor beta chains from one sample, sequenced in a study of T cell repertoires in cytomegalovirus infection. TCRdb used MiXCR to reprocess the reads, holding one entry per CDR3 protein. The repertoire holds 650,000 to 900,000 distinct CDR3 sequences, with 29% as singletons. Their recognized antigens are unknown. Sequences were derived from cultured CD8+ T cells from PBMCs, sampled from culture after CMV antigen stimulation. The receptors derive from a human donor in good health (CMV status not recorded). Some clones in this sample may be carry-over from other donors' samples. CDR3s include the opening cysteine and the closing phenylalanine or tryptophan. Where a row states a size, it is once, few, many or the class of an expanded clone; other rows omit it.

>few|TRBJ2-5|14|TRBV2
CASRPRQPQETQYF
>few|TRBJ1-1|12|TRBV5-1
CASSHINTEAFF
>few|TRBJ2-2|15|TRBV7-9
CASSPGQANTGELFF
>few|TRBJ2-2|13|TRBV6-1
CASSIGGSGELFF
>NA|TRBJ2-5|11|TRBV29-1
CSVEGVETQYF
>NA|TRBJ1-2|14|TRBV12-3/TRBV12-4
CASTSGQGAVSYTF
>NA|TRBJ2-1|14|TRBV29-1
CSVDKLAAYNEQFF
>few|TRBJ2-7|12|TRBV6-1
CASSYRGDEQYF
>NA|TRBJ2-3|16|TRBV28
CASSPTGALHRYTQYF
>many|TRBJ2-1|18|TRBV7-6
CASSLKRLEARPGNEQFF
>NA|TRBJ1-5|16|TRBV15
CATSRDRGFSGQPQHF
>many|TRBJ1-6|11|TRBV7-8
CASSSMGPLHF
>many|TRBJ2-3|16|TRBV7-2
CASSLRGTGTWDTQYF
>NA|TRBJ1-5|15|TRBV5-8
CASSPRVVSNQPQHF
>NA|TRBJ2-1|14|TRBV4-1
CASSHGRQVHEQFF
>few|TRBJ2-1|15|TRBV27
CASSWAGDHYNEQFF
>NA|TRBJ2-1|14|TRBV7-4
CASSLGTSHNEQFF
>NA|TRBJ2-3|14|TRBV11-3
CASSRLAGSDTQYF
>few|TRBJ1-4|14|TRBV6-1
CASKGGPGGEKLFF
>few|TRBJ2-1|15|TRBV2
CASSELASSYNEQFF
>NA|TRBJ2-6|16|TRBV6-1
CASEKGGYSGANVLTF
>few|TRBJ1-2|13|TRBV2
CASSGRVIYGYTF
>NA|TRBJ1-6|15|TRBV7-3
CASSPDLAYNSPLHF
>NA|TRBJ1-4|15|TRBV12-3/TRBV12-4
CASTSEGAANEKLFF
>NA|TRBJ1-5|15|TRBV19
CASSIEGGGGQPQHF
>many|TRBJ2-2|15|TRBV7-2
CASSYDPSAAGELFF
>few|TRBJ1-1|14|TRBV19
CASARVSGNTEAFF
>NA|TRBJ2-2|14|TRBV2
CASSPGQFTGELFF
>NA|TRBJ2-5|16|TRBV4-1
CASRPGTDPMSETQYF
>many|TRBJ1-2|12|TRBV7-2
CASSLGQLGYTF
>few|TRBJ1-1|12|TRBV19
CASSNFNTEAFF
>NA|TRBJ2-2|15|TRBV9
CASSVDGGLTGELFF
>many|TRBJ1-5|15|TRBV27
CASSSRGYSNQPQHF
>NA|TRBJ2-1|15|TRBV7-6
CASSLFGTGINEQFF
>few|TRBJ1-5|13|TRBV6-2/TRBV6-3
CASSDRVDYPQHF
>few|TRBJ1-2|16|TRBV7-9
CASSYTRTGHNYGYTF
>NA|TRBJ1-1|14|TRBV12-3/TRBV12-4
CASSLGGRPADFFF
>NA|TRBJ1-2|15|TRBV27
CASSAWGRSNYGYTF
>NA|TRBJ1-2|17|TRBV6-5
CASSYSNSRGGPDGYTF
>few|TRBJ2-3|15|TRBV28
CASSAGASGTDTQYF
>few|TRBJ2-2|16|TRBV27
CASSLPGLGLAGELFF
>many|TRBJ2-3|12|TRBV7-2
CASSDLPDTQYF